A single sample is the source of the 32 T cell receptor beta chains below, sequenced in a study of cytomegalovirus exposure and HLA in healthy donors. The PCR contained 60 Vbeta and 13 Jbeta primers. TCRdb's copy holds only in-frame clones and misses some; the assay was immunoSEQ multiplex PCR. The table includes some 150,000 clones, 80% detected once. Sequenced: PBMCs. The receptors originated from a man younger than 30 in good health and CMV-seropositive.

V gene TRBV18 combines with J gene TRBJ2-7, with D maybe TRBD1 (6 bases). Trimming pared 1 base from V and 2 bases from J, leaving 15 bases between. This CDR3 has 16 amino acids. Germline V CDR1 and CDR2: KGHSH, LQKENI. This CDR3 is CASSPLLPGETYEQYF. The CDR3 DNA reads TGTGCCAGCTCACCACTTCTGCCAGGGGAAACCTACGAGCAGTACTTC.

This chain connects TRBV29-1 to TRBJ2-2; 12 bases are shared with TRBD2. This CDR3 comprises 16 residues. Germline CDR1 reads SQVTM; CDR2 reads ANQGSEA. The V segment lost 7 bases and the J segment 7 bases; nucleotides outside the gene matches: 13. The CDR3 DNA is TGCAGCGCTCAAAATCGACTAGCGGGAGACGGCGGGGAGCTGTTTTTT. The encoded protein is CSAQNRLAGDGGELFF.

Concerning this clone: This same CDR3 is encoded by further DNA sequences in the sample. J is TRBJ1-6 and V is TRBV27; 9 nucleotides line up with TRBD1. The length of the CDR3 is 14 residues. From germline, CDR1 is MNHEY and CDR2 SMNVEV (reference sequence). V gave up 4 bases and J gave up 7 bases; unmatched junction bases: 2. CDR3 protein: CASSSGTGNSPLHF. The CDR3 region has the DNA TGTGCCAGCAGTTCCGGGACAGGGAATTCACCCCTCCACTTT.

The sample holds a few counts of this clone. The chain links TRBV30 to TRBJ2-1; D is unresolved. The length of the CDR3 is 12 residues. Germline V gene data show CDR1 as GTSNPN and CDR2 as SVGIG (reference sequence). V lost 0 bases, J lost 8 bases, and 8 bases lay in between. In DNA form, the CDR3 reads TGTGCCTGGAGTGTACCCCCAGATGAGCAGTTCTTC. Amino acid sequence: CAWSVPPDEQFF.

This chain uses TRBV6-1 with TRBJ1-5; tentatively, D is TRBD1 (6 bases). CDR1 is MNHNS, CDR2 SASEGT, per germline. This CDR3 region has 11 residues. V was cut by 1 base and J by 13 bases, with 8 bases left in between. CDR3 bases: TGTGCCAGCAGTGAAGTGGGGACACAGCATTTT. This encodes CASSEVGTQHF.

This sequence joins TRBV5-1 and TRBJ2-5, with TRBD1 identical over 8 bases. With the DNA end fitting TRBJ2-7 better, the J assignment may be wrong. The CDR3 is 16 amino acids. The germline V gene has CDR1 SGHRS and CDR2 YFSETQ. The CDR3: CASSLTTGTGYDEQYF. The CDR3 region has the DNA TGCGCCAGCAGCTTGACAACCGGGACAGGATACGACGAGCAGTACTTC.

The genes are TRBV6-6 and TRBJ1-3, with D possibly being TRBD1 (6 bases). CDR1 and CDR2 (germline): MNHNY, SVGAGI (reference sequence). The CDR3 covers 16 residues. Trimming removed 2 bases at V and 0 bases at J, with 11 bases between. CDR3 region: CASSYSRDTSGNTIYF. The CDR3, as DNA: TGTGCCAGCAGTTACAGCAGGGACACCTCTGGAAACACCATATATTTT.

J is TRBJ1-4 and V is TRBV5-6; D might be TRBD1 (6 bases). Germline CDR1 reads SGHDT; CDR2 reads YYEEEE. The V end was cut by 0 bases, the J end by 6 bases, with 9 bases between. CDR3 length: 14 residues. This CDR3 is CASSLGQVYEKLFF. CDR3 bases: TGTGCCAGCAGCTTGGGACAGGTCTATGAAAAACTGTTTTTT.

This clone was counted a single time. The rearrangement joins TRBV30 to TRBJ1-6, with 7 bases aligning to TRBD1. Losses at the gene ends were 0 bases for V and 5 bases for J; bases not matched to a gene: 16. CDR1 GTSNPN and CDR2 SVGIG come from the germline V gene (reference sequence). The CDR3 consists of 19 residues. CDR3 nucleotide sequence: TGTGCCTGGAGTGTACGTTTATTTCTCGGGACAGACAATAATTCACCCCTCCACTTT. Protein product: CAWSVRLFLGTDNNSPLHF.

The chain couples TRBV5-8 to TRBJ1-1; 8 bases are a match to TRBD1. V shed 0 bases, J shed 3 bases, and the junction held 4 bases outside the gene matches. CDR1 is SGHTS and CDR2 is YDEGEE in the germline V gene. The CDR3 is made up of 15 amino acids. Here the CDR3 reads CASSLGTGPYTEAFF. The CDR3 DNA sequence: TGTGCCAGCAGCTTGGGGACAGGGCCCTACACTGAAGCTTTCTTT. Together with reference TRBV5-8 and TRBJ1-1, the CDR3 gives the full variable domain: EAGVTQSPTHLIKTRGQQATLRCSPISGHTSVYWYQQALGLGLQFLLWYDEGEERNRGNFPPRFSGRQFPNYSSELNVNALELEDSALYLCASSLGTGPYTEAFFGQGTRLTVV.

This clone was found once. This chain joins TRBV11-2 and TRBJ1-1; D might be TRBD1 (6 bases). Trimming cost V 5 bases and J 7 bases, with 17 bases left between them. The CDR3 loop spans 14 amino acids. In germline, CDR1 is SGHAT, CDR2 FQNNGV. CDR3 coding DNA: TGTGCCAGCAGCCCCAGAGGGGGAAGGGGTGAAGCTTTCTTT. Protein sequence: CASSPRGGRGEAFF.

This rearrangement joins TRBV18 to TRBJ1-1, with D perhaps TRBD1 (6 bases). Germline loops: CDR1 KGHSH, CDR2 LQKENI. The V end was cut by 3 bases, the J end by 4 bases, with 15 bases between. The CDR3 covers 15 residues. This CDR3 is CASSPDTGRVTEAFF. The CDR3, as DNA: TGTGCCAGCTCACCGGACACAGGGCGCGTCACTGAAGCTTTCTTT.

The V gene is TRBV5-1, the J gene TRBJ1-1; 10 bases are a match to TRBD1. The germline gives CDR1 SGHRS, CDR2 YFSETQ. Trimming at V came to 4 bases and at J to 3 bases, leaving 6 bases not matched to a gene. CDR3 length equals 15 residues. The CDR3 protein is CASSRETGGYTEAFF. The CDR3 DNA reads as TGCGCCAGCAGCCGCGAGACAGGGGGCTACACTGAAGCTTTCTTT.

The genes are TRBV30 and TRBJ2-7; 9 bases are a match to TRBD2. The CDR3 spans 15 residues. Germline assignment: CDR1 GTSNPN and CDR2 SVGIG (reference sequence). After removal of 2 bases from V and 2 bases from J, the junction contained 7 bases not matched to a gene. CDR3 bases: TGTGCCTGGAGTCGTCGGGTAGCGGGAGCCTACGAGCAGTACTTC. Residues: CAWSRRVAGAYEQYF.

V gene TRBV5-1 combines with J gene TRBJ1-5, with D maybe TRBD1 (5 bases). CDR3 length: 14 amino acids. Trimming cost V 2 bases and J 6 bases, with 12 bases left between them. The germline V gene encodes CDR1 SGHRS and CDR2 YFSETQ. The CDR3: CASSFNQGGQPQHF. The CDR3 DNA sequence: TGCGCCAGCAGCTTTAACCAGGGCGGTCAGCCCCAGCATTTT.

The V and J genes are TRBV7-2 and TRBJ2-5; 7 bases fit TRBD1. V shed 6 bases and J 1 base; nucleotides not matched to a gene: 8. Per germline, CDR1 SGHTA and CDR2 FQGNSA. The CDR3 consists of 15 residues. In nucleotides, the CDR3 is TGTGCCAGCAGGTCGGGACAGCCCGCCCAAGAGACCCAGTACTTC. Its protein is CASRSGQPAQETQYF.

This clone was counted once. The CDR3, as DNA: TGTGCCAGCAGTTACGAGGTAGGGGACGAGCAGTACTTC. Translation: CASSYEVGDEQYF. V usage is TRBV6-6 and J usage is TRBJ2-7; tentatively, D is TRBD1 (5 bases). Looked up from germline, CDR1 is MNHNY and CDR2 is SVGAGI (reference sequence). The CDR3 has 13 residues. V lost 2 bases and J 5 bases, leaving 10 bases between the germline ends.

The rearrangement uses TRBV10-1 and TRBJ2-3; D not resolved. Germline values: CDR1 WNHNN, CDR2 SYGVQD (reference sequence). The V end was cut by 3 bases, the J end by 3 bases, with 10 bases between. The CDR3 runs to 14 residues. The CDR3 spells CASSEARITDTQYF. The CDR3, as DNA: TGCGCCAGCAGTGAAGCCAGGATTACAGATACGCAGTATTTT.

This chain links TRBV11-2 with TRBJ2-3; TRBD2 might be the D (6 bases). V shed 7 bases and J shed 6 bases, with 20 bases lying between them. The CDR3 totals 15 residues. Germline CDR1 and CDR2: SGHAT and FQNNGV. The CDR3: CASNPYLRGRDTQYF. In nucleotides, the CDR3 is TGTGCCAGCAATCCCTATCTGCGGGGTAGGGATACGCAGTATTTT.

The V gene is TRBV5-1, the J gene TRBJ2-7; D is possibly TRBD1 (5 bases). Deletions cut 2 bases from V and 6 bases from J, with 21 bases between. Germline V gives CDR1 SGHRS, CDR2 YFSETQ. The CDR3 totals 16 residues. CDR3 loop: CASSFSAGIFLSEQYF. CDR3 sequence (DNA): TGCGCCAGCAGCTTCTCCGCAGGGATATTCCTCAGCGAGCAGTACTTC.

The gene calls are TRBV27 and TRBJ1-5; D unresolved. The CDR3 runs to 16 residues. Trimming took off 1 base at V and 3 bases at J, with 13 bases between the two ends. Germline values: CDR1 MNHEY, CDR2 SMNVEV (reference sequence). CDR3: CASSLLGGGLNQPQHF. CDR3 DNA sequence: TGTGCCAGCAGTTTATTGGGTGGAGGGCTCAATCAGCCCCAGCATTTT.

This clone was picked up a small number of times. The DNA for the CDR3 is TGCGCCAGCAGCCAAGTTGACAGGAGCTCCTACAATGAGCAGTTCTTC. Encoded protein: CASSQVDRSSYNEQFF. This chain connects TRBV4-3 to TRBJ2-1; possible D gene TRBD1, 6 bases. Trimming cost V 1 base and J 0 bases, with 10 bases left between them. Germline CDR1 LGHNA, CDR2 YSLEER. The CDR3 length is 16 residues.

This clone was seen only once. The CDR3 DNA reads TGTGCCAGCAGCCCGACAGGGGGTAACTATGGCTACACCTTC. It specifies CASSPTGGNYGYTF. This chain uses TRBV7-2 with TRBJ1-2; 9 bases fit TRBD1. There are 14 residues in the CDR3. V lost 5 bases to trimming and J lost 1 base; unmatched junction nucleotides: 2. Germline V lookup: CDR1 SGHTA, CDR2 FQGNSA.

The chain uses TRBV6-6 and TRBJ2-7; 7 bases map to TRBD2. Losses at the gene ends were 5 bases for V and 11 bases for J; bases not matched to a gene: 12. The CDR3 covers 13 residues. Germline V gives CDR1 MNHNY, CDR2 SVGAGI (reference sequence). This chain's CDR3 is CASSKRFGGDEYF. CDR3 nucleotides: TGTGCCAGCAGTAAAAGATTTGGGGGGGACGAGTACTTC.

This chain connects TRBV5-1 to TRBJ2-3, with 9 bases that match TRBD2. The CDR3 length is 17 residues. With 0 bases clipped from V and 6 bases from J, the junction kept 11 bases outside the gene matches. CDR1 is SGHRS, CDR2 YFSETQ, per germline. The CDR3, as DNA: TGCGCCAGCAGCTTGGGCCCACCAGCGGGAGGTGGTGATACGCAGTATTTT. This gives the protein CASSLGPPAGGGDTQYF.

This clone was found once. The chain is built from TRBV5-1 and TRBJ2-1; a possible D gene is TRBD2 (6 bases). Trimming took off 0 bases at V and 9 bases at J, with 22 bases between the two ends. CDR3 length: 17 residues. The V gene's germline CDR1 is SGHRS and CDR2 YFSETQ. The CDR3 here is CASSLVPATAGSAEQFF. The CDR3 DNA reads TGCGCCAGCAGCTTGGTGCCCGCAACGGCGGGATCGGCTGAGCAGTTCTTC.

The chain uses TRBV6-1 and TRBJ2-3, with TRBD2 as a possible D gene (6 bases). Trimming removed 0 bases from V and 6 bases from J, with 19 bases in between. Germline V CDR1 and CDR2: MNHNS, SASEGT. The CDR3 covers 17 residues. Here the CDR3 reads CASSEAEGVGARDTQYF. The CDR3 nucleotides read TGTGCCAGCAGTGAAGCGGAGGGAGTAGGAGCGAGGGATACGCAGTATTTT.

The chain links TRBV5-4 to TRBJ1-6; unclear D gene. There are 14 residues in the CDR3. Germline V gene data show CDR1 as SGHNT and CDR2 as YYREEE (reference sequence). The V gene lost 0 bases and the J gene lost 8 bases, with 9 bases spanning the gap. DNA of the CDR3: TGTGCCAGCAGCTTGGAGTATCGGTATTCACCCCTCCACTTT. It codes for CASSLEYRYSPLHF.

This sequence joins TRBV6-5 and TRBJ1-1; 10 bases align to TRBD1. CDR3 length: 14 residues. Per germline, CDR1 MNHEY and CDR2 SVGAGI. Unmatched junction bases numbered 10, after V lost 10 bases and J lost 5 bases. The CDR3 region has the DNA TGTGCCACCAGGGGACAGGGGCGAAAGACTGAAGCTTTCTTT. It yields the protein CATRGQGRKTEAFF.

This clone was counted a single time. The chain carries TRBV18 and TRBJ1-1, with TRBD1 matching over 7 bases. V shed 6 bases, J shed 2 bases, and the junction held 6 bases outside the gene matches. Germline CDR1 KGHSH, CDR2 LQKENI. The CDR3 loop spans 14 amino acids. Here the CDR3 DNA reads TGTGCCAGCTCGCTCCGGGACAGCAACACTGAAGCTTTCTTT. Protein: CASSLRDSNTEAFF.

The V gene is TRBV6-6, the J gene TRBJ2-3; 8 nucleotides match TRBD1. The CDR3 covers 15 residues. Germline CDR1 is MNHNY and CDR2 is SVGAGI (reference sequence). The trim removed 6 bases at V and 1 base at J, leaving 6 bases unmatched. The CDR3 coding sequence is TGTGCCAGCAGACCCGACAGGGGTCGCACAGATACGCAGTATTTT. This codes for CASRPDRGRTDTQYF.

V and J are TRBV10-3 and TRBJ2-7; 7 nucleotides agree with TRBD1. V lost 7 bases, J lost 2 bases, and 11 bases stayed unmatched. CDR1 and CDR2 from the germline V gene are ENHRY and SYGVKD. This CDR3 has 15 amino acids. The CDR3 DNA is TGTGCCATCATACTCCCCGGGACAGAAACCTACGAGCAGTACTTC. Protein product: CAIILPGTETYEQYF.